What follows describes a single T cell receptor (beta chain). The data are from a study of blood T cell repertoires in COVID-19. As for the study in general: Some COVID-19 samples were acute and others convalescent; all came from the United States, Italy and Spain. Sources were T cells, B-cell-depleted T cells, or PBMCs; the material itself was cDNA or gDNA.

Authors' data handling: Amplification of reference gene primers provided the estimated nucleated cell counts. Assay used: immunoSEQ multiplex PCR; TCRdb lists only in-frame clones, some missing. That table gives V, J and clone size, and the DNA gave D and trimming. The sample lists about 150,000 clones, about 90% occurring once. Germline V CDR1 and CDR2: SGHTA, FQGNSA. V lost 1 base and J 2 bases, leaving 9 bases between the germline ends. The CDR3 is made up of 15 amino acids. The rearrangement joins TRBV7-2 to TRBJ2-1; tentatively, D is TRBD2 (5 bases). This TCR was recovered from a woman in her 70s with acute or convalescent COVID-19. The specimen sequenced was peripheral blood. The chain's CDR3 is CASSLETNPYNEQFF. CDR3 nucleotide sequence: TGTGCCAGCAGCTTAGAGACTAACCCCTACAATGAGCAGTTCTTC. Variable domain in full (rest from reference TRBV7-2 and TRBJ2-1): GAGVSQSPSNKVTEKGKDVELRCDPISGHTALYWYRQSLGQGLEFLIYFQGNSAPDKSGLPSDRFSAERTGGSVSTLTIQRTQQEDSAVYLCASSLETNPYNEQFFGPGTRLTVL.